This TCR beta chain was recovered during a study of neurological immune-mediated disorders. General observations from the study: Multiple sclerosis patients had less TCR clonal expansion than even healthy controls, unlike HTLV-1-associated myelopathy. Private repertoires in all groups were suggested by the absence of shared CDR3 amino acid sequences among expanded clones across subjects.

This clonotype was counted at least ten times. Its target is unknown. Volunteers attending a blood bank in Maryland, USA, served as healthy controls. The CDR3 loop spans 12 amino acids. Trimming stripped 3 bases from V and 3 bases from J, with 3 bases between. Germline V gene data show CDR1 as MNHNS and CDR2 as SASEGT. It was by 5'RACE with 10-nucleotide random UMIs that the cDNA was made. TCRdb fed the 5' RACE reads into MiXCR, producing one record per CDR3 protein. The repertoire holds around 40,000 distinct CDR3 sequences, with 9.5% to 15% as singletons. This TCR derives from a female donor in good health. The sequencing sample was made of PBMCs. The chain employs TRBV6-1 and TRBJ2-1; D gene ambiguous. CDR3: CASSDYYNEQFF. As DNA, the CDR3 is TGTGCCAGCAGTGATTACTACAATGAGCAGTTCTTC.